This TCR beta chain was obtained from a study of CD8+ T cells in alopecia areata. Background on the study: At a dose of 5 to 10 mg twice daily, oral tofacitinib was given to treated patients.

Reverse transcription of extracted RNA yielded cDNA, which provided the sequencing template. TCRdb's table, derived via immunoSEQ multiplex PCR, lists solely in-frame clones and lacks some. The sample holds roughly 46,000 clones, about three fifths seen once. Overall study results and limits: Persistence during tofacitinib was seen for many expanded lesional clones in scalp and blood.

CDR3 length: 13 amino acids. Germline V lookup: CDR1 SQVTM, CDR2 ANQGSEA. The germline V and J ends were trimmed by 5 bases and 5 bases, with 13 bases remaining between them. As concerns this clone: Its antigen is not known.

Documented treatment: oral pan-JAK inhibitor, 5-10 mg twice daily. This specimen was CD8+ T cells sorted from blood, taken at week 4, from a patient treated with tofacitinib. The clonotype comes from a human donor with alopecia areata. The chain is built from TRBV29-1 and TRBJ2-1, with D possibly being TRBD2 (5 bases). CDR3 region: CSVFPGLNNEQFF. The CDR3 DNA reads as TGCAGCGTTTTCCCAGGACTCAACAATGAGCAGTTCTTC.